The sequence of this TCR beta chain was determined in a study of cytomegalovirus exposure and HLA in healthy donors. This table comes from immunoSEQ multiplex PCR, and its TCRdb copy is limited to in-frame clones, with some not included. This sample carries more than 95,000 clones, approximately 90% of them seen once, and the ten largest clones take under 2%. Trimming removed 5 bases at V and 2 bases at J, with 11 bases between. Germline loops: CDR1 SQVTM, CDR2 ANQGSEA. This CDR3 has 13 residues. The chain is built from TRBV29-1 and TRBJ2-3; no definite D call. The specimen sequenced was PBMCs. The TCR sequence derives from a woman aged 18 to 35 in good health and CMV-seronegative. CDR3 amino acids: CSVYVLFTDTQYF. For the CDR3, the DNA is TGCAGCGTTTATGTCCTTTTCACAGATACGCAGTATTTT.